The present entry profiles one T cell receptor (beta chain) with its context. Its antigen is not yet known. No base qualities exist here, and no much larger clone lies one base off it. The source of the sample is a study of CD8 T cells in Susac syndrome (dated by TCRdb to the late 2010s). Context from the whole study: Of the Susac syndrome patients who were sequenced, roughly 8 were in clinical remission while more than five had clinically active disease. The study compared CD8+ T cell repertoire clonality among roughly 12 healthy donors, about 14 Susac syndrome patients and roughly 16 multiple sclerosis patients. At the time of blood withdrawal, Susac syndrome patients were either therapy-naive, taking corticosteroids (with some also receiving IVIg), or on IVIg alone. Whether CD8+ T cell activation and differentiation in Susac syndrome was antigen driven was tested using repertoire sequencing. Broader findings and caveats from the paper: In the total CD8+ and CD8+ TEMRA repertoires, about 16 and five Susac-specific public clones, respectively, were identified. Clonal expansion was observed in Susac syndrome CD8+ repertoires, with the highest expansion in CD8+ TEMRA cells and greater expansion in clinically active than in remitting patients. The TCR sequencing and HLA analysis was acknowledged to have included a relatively small number of individuals.

The CDR3 sequence holds 13 residues, the cysteine and phenylalanine included. CDR3 DNA is the only sequence kept; it has 39 bases, read in frame from the first base. V gives up 8 bases and J gives up 2 bases, and the segment between their germline ends measures 11 bases. From a lookup of the germline V gene, CDR1 and CDR2 are SNHLY and FYNNEI. High-throughput TCR beta sequencing profiled peripheral blood CD8+ and CD4+ T cells from healthy donors, Susac syndrome patients and multiple sclerosis patients. Recently defined diagnostic criteria for definite or probable disease were met by the Susac syndrome patients. Bulk CD8+ and CD4+ T cells were purified by magnetic negative isolation, whereas CD8+ TEMRA cells were enriched by FACS. Blood was collected in EDTA tubes and processed within 24 hours, with PBMCs isolated through density gradient centrifugation. PBMCs destined for TCR sequencing were cryopreserved in liquid nitrogen and later thawed in a 37 °C water bath. Purity of sorted or isolated CD4+, CD8+ and CD8+ TEMRA cells was at least 90%.

RNA was extracted with the RNeasy kit and roughly 0.5 to 1 ug was reverse transcribed using random hexamers. The immunoSEQ multiplex PCR assay, which covers 54 Vbeta and 13 Jbeta segments, was used to amplify TCR beta CDR3 regions. PCR amplification bias was corrected using a synthetic template baseline for primer optimization and computational correction. For the original study's pipeline: Only productive sequences were kept, with reads annotated to V, D and J genes according to IMGT and analyzed in immunoSEQ Analyzer. To calculate clonality, Shannon entropy was normalized by log2 of the number of productive unique sequences and then subtracted from one. Public and private clones were assessed among the 100 most prevalent clones of each patient and control. Clones were defined as Susac-specific when absent from the healthy and MS cohorts, from approximately 1,100 published viral clones and from other ImmuneACCESS disease sequences. The public reads were run again by TCRdb, first through fastp at Q25 and then through MiXCR, and only productive beta chains were kept. Every CDR3 protein is listed once, alongside the most common genes and DNA of its rows. What appears here as the V and J calls and clone size reflects TCRdb's work, not the paper's. Across this sample there are tens of thousands of distinct CDR3 sequences, with 95% seen only once. Clones ranked in the top ten supply about 0.45% of the sample.

This receptor was obtained from a human donor with Susac syndrome. Sequenced input: CD8+ T cells from PBMCs. The receptor chain draws on TRBV2 and TRBJ2-3; a tentative D call is TRBD2 (6 bases match). CDR3 sequence: CASQRAFTDTQYF. The nucleotides read TGTGCCAGCCAGCGGGCTTTCACAGATACGCAGTATTTT.